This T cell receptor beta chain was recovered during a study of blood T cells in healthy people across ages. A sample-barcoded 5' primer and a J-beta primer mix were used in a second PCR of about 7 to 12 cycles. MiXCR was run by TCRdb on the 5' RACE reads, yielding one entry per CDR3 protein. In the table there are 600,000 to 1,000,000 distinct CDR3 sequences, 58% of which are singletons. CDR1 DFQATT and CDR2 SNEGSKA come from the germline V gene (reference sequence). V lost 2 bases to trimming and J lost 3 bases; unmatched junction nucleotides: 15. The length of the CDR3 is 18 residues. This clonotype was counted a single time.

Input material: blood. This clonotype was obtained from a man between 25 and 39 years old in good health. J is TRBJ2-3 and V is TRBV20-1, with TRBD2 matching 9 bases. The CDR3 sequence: CSARTTRIAGEPTDTQYF. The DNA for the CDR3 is TGCAGTGCTAGAACAACACGAATAGCGGGAGAACCGACAGATACGCAGTATTTT.